The sample holds a few counts of the clone carrying this TCR beta chain. The data were produced by immunoSEQ multiplex PCR, yet TCRdb's version contains in-frame clones alone and is incomplete. The sample lists about 150,000 clones, around 83% seen once, with 9.5% to 13% in the top ten. This record belongs to a study of blood T cell repertoires in COVID-19. The CDR3 totals 12 residues. Germline V gene sequence: CDR1 MNHEY, CDR2 SMNVEV (reference sequence). With V trimmed by 5 bases and J by 5 bases, 2 bases remained unmatched. The sample comprised peripheral blood. The receptor was derived from a woman aged 55-75 years with COVID-19, enrolled during active disease. The V call is TRBV27, the J call TRBJ2-5, with TRBD2 matching over 7 bases. CDR3 sequence reads: CASSPGGETQYF. The CDR3 DNA reads TGTGCCAGCAGTCCCGGGGGGGAGACCCAGTACTTC.